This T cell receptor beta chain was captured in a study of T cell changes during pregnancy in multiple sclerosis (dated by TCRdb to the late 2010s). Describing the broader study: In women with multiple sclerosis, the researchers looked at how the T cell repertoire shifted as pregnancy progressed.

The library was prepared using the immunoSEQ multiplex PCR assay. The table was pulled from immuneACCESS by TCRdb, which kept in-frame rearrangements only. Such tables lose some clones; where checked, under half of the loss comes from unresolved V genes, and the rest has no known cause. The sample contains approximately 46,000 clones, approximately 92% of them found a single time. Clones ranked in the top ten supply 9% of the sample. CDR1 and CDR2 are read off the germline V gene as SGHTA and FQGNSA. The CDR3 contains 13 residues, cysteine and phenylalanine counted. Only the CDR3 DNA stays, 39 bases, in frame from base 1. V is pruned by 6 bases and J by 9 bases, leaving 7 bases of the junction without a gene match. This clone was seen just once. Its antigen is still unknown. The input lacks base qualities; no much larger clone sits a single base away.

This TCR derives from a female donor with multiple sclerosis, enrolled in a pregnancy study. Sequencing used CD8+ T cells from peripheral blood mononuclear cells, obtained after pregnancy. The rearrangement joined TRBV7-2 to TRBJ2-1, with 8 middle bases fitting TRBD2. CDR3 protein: CASRPGGAGEQFF. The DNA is TGTGCCAGCAGGCCCGGGGGGGCGGGTGAGCAGTTCTTC.